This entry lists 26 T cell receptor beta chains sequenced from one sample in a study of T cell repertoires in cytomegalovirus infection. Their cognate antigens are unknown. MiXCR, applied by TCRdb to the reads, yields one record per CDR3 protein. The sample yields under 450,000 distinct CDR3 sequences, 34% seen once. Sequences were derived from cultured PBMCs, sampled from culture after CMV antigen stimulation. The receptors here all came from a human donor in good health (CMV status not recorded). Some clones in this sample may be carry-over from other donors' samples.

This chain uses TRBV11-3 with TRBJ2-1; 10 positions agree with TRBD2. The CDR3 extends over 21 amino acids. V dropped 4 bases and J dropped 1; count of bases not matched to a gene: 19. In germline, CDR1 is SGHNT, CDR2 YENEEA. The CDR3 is CASSSQTVKREGLGSYNEQFF. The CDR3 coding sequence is TGTGCCAGCAGCTCACAGACCGTTAAGCGGGAGGGTTTAGGGTCCTACAATGAGCAGTTCTTC.

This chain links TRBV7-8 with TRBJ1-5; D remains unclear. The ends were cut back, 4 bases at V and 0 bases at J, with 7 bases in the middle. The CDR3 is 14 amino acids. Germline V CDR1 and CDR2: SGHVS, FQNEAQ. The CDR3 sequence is CASSSLYSNQPQHF. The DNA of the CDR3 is TGTGCCAGCAGCTCGCTATATAGCAATCAGCCCCAGCATTTT.

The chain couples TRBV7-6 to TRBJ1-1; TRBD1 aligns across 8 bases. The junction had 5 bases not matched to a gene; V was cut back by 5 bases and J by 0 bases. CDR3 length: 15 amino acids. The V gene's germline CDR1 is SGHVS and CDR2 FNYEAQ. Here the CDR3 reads CASSTRTGMNTEAFF. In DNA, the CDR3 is TGTGCCAGCAGCACGCGGACAGGGATGAACACTGAAGCTTTCTTT.

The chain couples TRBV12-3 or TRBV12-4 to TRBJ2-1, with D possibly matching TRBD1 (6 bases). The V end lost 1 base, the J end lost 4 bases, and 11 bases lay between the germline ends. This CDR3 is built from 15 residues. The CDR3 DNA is TGTGCCAGCAGTTTAGAGGGACATCTATACAATGAGCAGTTCTTC. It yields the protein CASSLEGHLYNEQFF.

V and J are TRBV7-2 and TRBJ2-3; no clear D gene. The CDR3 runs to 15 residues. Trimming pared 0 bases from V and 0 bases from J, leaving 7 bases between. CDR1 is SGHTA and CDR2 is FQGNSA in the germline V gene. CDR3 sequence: CASSLASVSTDTQYF. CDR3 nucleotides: TGTGCCAGCAGCTTAGCGAGCGTTAGCACAGATACGCAGTATTTT. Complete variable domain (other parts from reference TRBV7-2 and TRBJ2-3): GAGVSQSPSNKVTEKGKDVELRCDPISGHTALYWYRQSLGQGLEFLIYFQGNSAPDKSGLPSDRFSAERTGGSVSTLTIQRTQQEDSAVYLCASSLASVSTDTQYFGPGTRLTVL.

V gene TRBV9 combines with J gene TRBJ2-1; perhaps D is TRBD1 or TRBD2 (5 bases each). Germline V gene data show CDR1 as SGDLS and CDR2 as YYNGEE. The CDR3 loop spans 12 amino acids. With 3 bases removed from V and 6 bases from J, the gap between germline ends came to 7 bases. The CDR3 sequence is CASSGGSNEQFF. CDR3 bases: TGTGCCAGCAGCGGGGGGTCCAATGAGCAGTTCTTC.

The DNA of the CDR3 is TGTGCCAGCAGGACTTCCGGGACAGATCCCTACGAGCAGTACTTC. It is translated as CASRTSGTDPYEQYF. This rearrangement joins TRBV2 to TRBJ2-7, with TRBD1 matching over 7 bases. The CDR3 extends over 15 amino acids. The V gene end was trimmed by 6 bases and the J gene end by 2 bases; junction bases not matched to a gene: 10. CDR1 SNHLY and CDR2 FYNNEI come from the germline V gene.

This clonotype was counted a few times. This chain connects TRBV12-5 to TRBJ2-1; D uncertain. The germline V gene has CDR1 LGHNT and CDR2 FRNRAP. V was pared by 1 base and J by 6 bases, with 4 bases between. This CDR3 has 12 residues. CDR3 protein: CASGLEGNEQFF. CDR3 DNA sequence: TGTGCTAGTGGTTTGGAAGGCAATGAGCAGTTCTTC.

CDR3 coding DNA: TGTGCCAGCAACACAGGGCTTAGCAATCAGCCCCAGCATTTT. Translated, it gives CASNTGLSNQPQHF. J is TRBJ1-5 and V is TRBV6-2 or TRBV6-3; D perhaps matches TRBD1 (6 bases). The V end was cut by 7 bases, the J end by 0 bases, with 10 bases between. Germline lookup yields CDR1 MNHEY and CDR2 SVGEGT. The CDR3 loop spans 14 amino acids.

The CDR3 region is CASSSRIRREQYF. In DNA, the CDR3 is TGTGCCAGCAGCTCCAGGATTAGGCGTGAGCAGTACTTC. The chain uses TRBV5-6 and TRBJ2-7; D ambiguous. Trimming removed 3 bases from V and 7 bases from J, with 14 bases in between. The CDR3 has 13 amino acids. Per germline, CDR1 SGHDT and CDR2 YYEEEE.

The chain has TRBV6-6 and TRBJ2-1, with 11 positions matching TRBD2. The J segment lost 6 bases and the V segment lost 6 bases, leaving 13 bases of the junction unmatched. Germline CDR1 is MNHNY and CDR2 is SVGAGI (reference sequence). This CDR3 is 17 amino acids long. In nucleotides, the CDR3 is TGTGCCAGCAGGACCACCCTGACTAGCGGGATATTCAATGAGCAGTTCTTC. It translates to CASRTTLTSGIFNEQFF.

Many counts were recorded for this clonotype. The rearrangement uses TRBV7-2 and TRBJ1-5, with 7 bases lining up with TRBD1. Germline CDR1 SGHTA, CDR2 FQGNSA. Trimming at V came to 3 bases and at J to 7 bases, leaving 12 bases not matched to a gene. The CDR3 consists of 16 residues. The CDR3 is CASSFQAGGWKQPQHF. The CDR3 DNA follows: TGTGCCAGCAGCTTTCAGGCAGGGGGATGGAAGCAGCCCCAGCATTTT.

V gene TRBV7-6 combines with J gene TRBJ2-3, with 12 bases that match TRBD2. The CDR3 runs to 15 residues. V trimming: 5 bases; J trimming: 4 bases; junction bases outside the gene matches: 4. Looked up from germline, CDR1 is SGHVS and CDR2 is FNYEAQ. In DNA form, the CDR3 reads TGTGCCAGCAGCGAACTAGCGGGAGGAGCAGATACGCAGTATTTT. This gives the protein CASSELAGGADTQYF.

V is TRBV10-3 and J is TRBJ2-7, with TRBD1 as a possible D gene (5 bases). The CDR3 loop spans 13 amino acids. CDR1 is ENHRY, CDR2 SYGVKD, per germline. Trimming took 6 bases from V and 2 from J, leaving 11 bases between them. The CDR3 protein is CAISAPRAYEQYF. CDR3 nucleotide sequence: TGTGCCATCAGCGCACCCAGGGCCTACGAGCAGTACTTC.

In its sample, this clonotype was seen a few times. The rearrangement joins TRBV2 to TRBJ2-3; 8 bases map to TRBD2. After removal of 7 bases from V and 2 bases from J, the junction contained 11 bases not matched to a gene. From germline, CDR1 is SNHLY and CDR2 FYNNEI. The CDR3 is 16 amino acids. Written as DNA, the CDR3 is TGTGCCAGCACTTATTATGCGGGAGGTCCCACAGATACGCAGTATTTT. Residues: CASTYYAGGPTDTQYF.

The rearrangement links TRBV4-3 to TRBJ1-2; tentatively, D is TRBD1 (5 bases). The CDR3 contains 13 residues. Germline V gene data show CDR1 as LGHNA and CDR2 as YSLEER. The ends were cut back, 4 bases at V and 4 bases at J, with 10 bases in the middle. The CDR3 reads CASSPKTAYGYTF. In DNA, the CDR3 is TGCGCCAGCAGCCCAAAGACAGCCTATGGCTACACCTTC.

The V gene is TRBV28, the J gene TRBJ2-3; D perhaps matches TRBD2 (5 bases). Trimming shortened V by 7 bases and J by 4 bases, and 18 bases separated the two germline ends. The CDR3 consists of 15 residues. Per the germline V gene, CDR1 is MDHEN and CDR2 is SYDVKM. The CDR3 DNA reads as TGTGCCAGCACCAAGCGGTCTAGAGTGGCAGATACGCAGTATTTT. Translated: CASTKRSRVADTQYF.

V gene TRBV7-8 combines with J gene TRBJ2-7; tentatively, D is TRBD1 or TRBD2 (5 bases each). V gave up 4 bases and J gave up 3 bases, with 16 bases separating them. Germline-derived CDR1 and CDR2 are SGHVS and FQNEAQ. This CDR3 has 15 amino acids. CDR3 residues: CASSSRDGGHYEQYF. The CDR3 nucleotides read TGTGCCAGCAGCTCCCGGGACGGTGGGCACTACGAGCAGTACTTC.

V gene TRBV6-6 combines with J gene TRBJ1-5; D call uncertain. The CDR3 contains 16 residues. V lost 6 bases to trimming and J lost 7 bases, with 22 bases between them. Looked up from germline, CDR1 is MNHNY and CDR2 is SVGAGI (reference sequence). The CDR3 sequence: CASSPPRSVPSQPQHF. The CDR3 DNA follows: TGTGCCAGCAGCCCGCCGCGGAGCGTTCCGTCCCAGCCCCAGCATTTT.

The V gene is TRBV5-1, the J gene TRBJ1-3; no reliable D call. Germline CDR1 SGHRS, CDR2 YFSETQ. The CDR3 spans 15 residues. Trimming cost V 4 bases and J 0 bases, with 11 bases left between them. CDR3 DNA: TGCGCCAGCAGCCAAGTACCGAGCTCTGGAAACACCATATATTTT. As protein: CASSQVPSSGNTIYF. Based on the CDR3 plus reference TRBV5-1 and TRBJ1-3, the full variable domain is KAGVTQTPRYLIKTRGQQVTLSCSPISGHRSVSWYQQTPGQGLQFLFEYFSETQRNKGNFPGRFSGRQFSNSRSEMNVSTLELGDSALYLCASSQVPSSGNTIYFGEGSWLTVV.

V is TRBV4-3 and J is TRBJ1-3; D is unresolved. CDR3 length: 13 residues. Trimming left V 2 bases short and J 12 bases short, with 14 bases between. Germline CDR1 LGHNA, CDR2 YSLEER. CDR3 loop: CASSQQYDSLIYF. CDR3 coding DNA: TGCGCCAGCAGCCAACAATATGACTCCCTCATATATTTT.

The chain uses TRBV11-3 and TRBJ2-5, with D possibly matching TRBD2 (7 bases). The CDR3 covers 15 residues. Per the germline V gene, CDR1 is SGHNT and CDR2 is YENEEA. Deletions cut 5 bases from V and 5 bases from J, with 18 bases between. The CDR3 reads CASSLGGRTVETQYF. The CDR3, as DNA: TGTGCCAGCAGCCTCGGGGGGCGGACGGTGGAGACCCAGTACTTC.

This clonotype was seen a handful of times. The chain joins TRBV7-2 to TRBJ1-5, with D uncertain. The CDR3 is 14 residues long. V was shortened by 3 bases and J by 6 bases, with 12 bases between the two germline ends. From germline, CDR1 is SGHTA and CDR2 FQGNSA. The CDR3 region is CASSFHTTFQPQHF. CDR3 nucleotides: TGTGCCAGCAGCTTCCACACGACATTTCAGCCCCAGCATTTT.

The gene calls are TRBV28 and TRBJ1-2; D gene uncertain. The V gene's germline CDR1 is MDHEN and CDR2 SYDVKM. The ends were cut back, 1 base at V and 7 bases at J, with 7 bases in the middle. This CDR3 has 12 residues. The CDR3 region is CASSLSTGGYTF. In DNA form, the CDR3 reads TGTGCCAGCAGTTTATCTACGGGTGGCTACACCTTC.

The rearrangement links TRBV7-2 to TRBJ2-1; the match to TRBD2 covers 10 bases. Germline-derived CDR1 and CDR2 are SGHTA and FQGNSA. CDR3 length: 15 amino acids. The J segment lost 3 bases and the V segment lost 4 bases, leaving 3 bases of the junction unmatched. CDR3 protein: CASSYGLADYNEQFF. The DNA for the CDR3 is TGTGCCAGCAGCTACGGACTAGCGGACTACAATGAGCAGTTCTTC.

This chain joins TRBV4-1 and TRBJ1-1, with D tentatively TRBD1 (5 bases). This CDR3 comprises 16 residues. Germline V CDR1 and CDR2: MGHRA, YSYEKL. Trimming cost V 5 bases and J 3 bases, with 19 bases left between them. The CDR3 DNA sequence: TGCGCCAGCAGCTTAAACCGACTGGGGCTGGACACTGAAGCTTTCTTT. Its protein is CASSLNRLGLDTEAFF.